The next 30 T cell receptor beta chains were all read from a single sample in a study of blood T cell repertoires in COVID-19 (dated by TCRdb to 2018 to 2021). The library relied on the immunoSEQ multiplex PCR assay. In TCRdb, the immuneACCESS table is reduced to in-frame sequences with V and J assigned. These tables do not hold every clone; where another copy was compared, an unresolved V gene accounts for under half, and the others remain unexplained. The table for this sample lists around 100,000 clones; approximately 86% of them were counted only once. The top ten clonotypes cover roughly 1.7% of the sample. The sample was peripheral blood. These receptors all stem from a man at least 80 years old with acute or convalescent COVID-19.

This chain joins TRBV7-2 and TRBJ2-7; 7 bases are shared with TRBD1. The CDR3 sequence is 15 residues long. Germline-derived CDR1 and CDR2 are SGHTA and FQGNSA. Unmatched junction bases numbered 3, after V lost 1 base and J lost 0 bases. The CDR3 DNA is TGTGCCAGCAGCTTAGAAGGGACAGCCTCCTACGAGCAGTACTTC. It codes for CASSLEGTASYEQYF.

V is TRBV30 and J is TRBJ2-1; maybe TRBD2 (5 bases). This CDR3 is built from 13 residues. The germline V and J ends were trimmed by 2 bases and 6 bases, with 11 bases remaining between them. In germline, CDR1 is GTSNPN, CDR2 SVGIG (reference sequence). The DNA of the CDR3 is TGTGCCTGGAGTCCGACTACAGTCAATGAGCAGTTCTTC. It translates to CAWSPTTVNEQFF.

V is TRBV5-1 and J is TRBJ2-5, with 8 bases lining up with TRBD2. V shed 1 base, J shed 4 bases, and the junction held 6 bases outside the gene matches. The CDR3 loop spans 15 amino acids. Germline lookup yields CDR1 SGHRS and CDR2 YFSETQ. The CDR3 loop is CASSLLAGGRETQYF. The CDR3 nucleotides are TGCGCCAGCAGCTTGCTGGCGGGAGGCAGAGAGACCCAGTACTTC.

This rearrangement joins TRBV6-5 to TRBJ2-7; a weak D match, TRBD2 (6 bases). V was cut by 8 bases and J by 5 bases, with 10 bases left in between. The CDR3 covers 11 residues. The germline V gene has CDR1 MNHEY and CDR2 SVGAGI. The CDR3 nucleotides read TGTGCCAGCCGGCGGGGCCACGAGCAGTACTTC. This sequence encodes CASRRGHEQYF.

The V gene is TRBV7-8, the J gene TRBJ2-7; 14 bases match TRBD2. Germline V CDR1 and CDR2: SGHVS, FQNEAQ. V lost 4 bases, J lost 12 bases, and 2 bases stayed unmatched. CDR3 size: 12 residues. The CDR3 nucleotides are TGTGCCAGCAGCTGGACTAGCGGGGGGACGTACTTC. It is translated as CASSWTSGGTYF.

Notes on this clone: At the DNA level, this CDR3 is encoded by other sequences in the same sample as well. This rearrangement joins TRBV6-1 to TRBJ2-4; possible D gene TRBD2, 6 bases. The CDR3 contains 15 residues. V shed 1 base and J shed 7 bases, with 14 bases lying between them. CDR1 and CDR2 (germline): MNHNS, SASEGT. This chain's CDR3 is CASSEGGTLYNIQYF. CDR3 DNA: TGTGCCAGCAGTGAAGGAGGGACTCTTTATAACATTCAGTACTTC.

The rearrangement links TRBV7-8 to TRBJ1-6; the D is unclear. V was pared by 5 bases and J by 8 bases, with 25 bases between. The V gene's germline CDR1 is SGHVS and CDR2 FQNEAQ. The CDR3 has 18 amino acids. CDR3 DNA: TGTGCCAGCAGCGCAATATTGACCGTTTCAGGCACGGATTCACCCCTCCACTTT. Translated: CASSAILTVSGTDSPLHF. Looking up the rest from reference TRBV7-8 and TRBJ1-6 gives the full variable domain: GAGVSQSPRYKVAKRGQDVALRCDPISGHVSLFWYQQALGQGPEFLTYFQNEAQLDKSGLPSDRFFAERPEGSVSTLKIQRTQQEDSAVYLCASSAILTVSGTDSPLHFGNGTRLTVT.

This chain connects TRBV6-2 or TRBV6-3 to TRBJ2-7, with TRBD2 matching 9 bases. V shed 4 bases and J 0 bases; nucleotides not matched to a gene: 4. The CDR3 totals 15 residues. From germline, CDR1 is MNHEY and CDR2 SVGEGT. The chain's CDR3 is CASSSRLAVSYEQYF. Written as DNA, the CDR3 is TGTGCCAGCAGTTCGCGACTAGCGGTCTCCTACGAGCAGTACTTC.

This chain connects TRBV6-1 to TRBJ1-2; D may be TRBD1 (5 bases). V was shortened by 7 bases and J by 7 bases, with 16 bases between the two germline ends. Germline-derived CDR1 and CDR2 are MNHNS and SASEGT. The CDR3 has 13 residues. CDR3 nucleotides: TGTGCCAGCACCCAAGCAGGGAGGGGTGGCTACACCTTC. Its protein is CASTQAGRGGYTF.

This chain uses TRBV6-5 with TRBJ2-5; 11 bases agree with TRBD2. The CDR3 is made up of 15 amino acids. Germline CDR1 reads MNHEY; CDR2 reads SVGAGI. Unmatched junction bases numbered 8, after V lost 6 bases and J lost 5 bases. The CDR3 region has the DNA TGTGCCAGCAGGAGGGGATCTAGCGGGAGGGAGACCCAGTACTTC. Amino acids: CASRRGSSGRETQYF.

V gene TRBV5-6 combines with J gene TRBJ2-2, with D tentatively TRBD2 (5 bases). This CDR3 comprises 14 residues. V lost 5 bases and J 4 bases, leaving 12 bases between the germline ends. CDR1 is SGHDT and CDR2 is YYEEEE in the germline V gene. This chain's CDR3 is CASRRGWGTGELFF. Written as DNA, the CDR3 is TGTGCCAGCAGAAGAGGGTGGGGCACCGGGGAGCTGTTTTTT.

V and J are TRBV29-1 and TRBJ2-1; perhaps TRBD2 as D (5 bases). From germline, CDR1 is SQVTM and CDR2 ANQGSEA. CDR3 length equals 14 residues. Trimming left V 4 bases short and J 0 bases short, with 10 bases between. CDR3 nucleotide sequence: TGCAGCGTTGGCGAGGGAAACTCCTACAATGAGCAGTTCTTC. Its translation is CSVGEGNSYNEQFF.

This clone occurred a few times. The gene calls are TRBV27 and TRBJ1-1, with TRBD1 as a possible D gene (5 bases). There are 14 residues in the CDR3. V was shortened by 6 bases and J by 2 bases, with 13 bases between the two germline ends. Germline V CDR1 and CDR2: MNHEY, SMNVEV (reference sequence). The CDR3 region is CASSLGQGNTEAFF. CDR3 coding DNA: TGTGCCAGCAGCCTGGGGCAGGGTAACACTGAAGCTTTCTTT.

The J gene is TRBJ2-7, the V gene TRBV6-6, with 8 bases aligning to TRBD2. Germline lookup yields CDR1 MNHNY and CDR2 SVGAGI (reference sequence). After removal of 5 bases from V and 0 bases from J, the junction contained 12 bases not matched to a gene. This CDR3 spans 17 amino acids. CDR3 in DNA: TGTGCCAGCAGTCCCGTCAGCGGGAGCATGAACTCCTACGAGCAGTACTTC. Translating it yields CASSPVSGSMNSYEQYF.

V is TRBV5-6 and J is TRBJ1-2, with D unresolved. V shed 6 bases and J shed 5 bases, with 14 bases lying between them. The CDR3 runs 13 residues. Germline V CDR1 and CDR2: SGHDT, YYEEEE. The CDR3 region is CASTQDNRYGYTF. The CDR3 DNA is TGTGCCAGCACCCAAGACAATAGGTATGGCTACACCTTC. The whole variable domain, remainder taken from reference TRBV5-6 and TRBJ1-2, is DAGVTQSPTHLIKTRGQQVTLRCSPKSGHDTVSWYQQALGQGPQFIFQYYEEEERQRGNFPDRFSGHQFPNYSSELNVNALLLGDSALYLCASTQDNRYGYTFGSGTRLTVV.

This clone has only one observation. V is TRBV6-6 and J is TRBJ1-1; no firm D call. Trimming removed 2 bases from V and 7 bases from J, with 11 bases in between. Germline V gene sequence: CDR1 MNHNY, CDR2 SVGAGI (reference sequence). The CDR3 contains 13 residues. The CDR3, as DNA: TGTGCCAGCAGTTACGAGGCATTACTTGAAGCTTTCTTT. Amino acid sequence: CASSYEALLEAFF.

This clone was seen once. The chain employs TRBV14 and TRBJ2-1; 10 nucleotides align to TRBD2. CDR1 and CDR2 (germline): SGHDN, FVKESK. The CDR3 loop spans 15 amino acids. Germline trimming cut 1 base from V and 7 bases from J; bases unmatched to any gene: 4. CDR3 DNA: TGTGCCAGCAGCCAAGCGCTAGCGGGAGCTAATGAGCAGTTCTTC. This sequence encodes CASSQALAGANEQFF.

The rearrangement links TRBV12-3 or TRBV12-4 to TRBJ2-7; D possibly corresponds to TRBD2 (5 bases). Trimming left V 6 bases short and J 3 bases short, with 12 bases between. This CDR3 has 13 amino acids. The CDR3 loop reads CASSPTTNYEQYF. CDR3 DNA sequence: TGTGCCAGCAGCCCGACTACCAACTACGAGCAGTACTTC.

The chain couples TRBV6-6 to TRBJ1-5; possible D gene TRBD1, 6 bases. Germline V gene lookup returns CDR1 MNHNY and CDR2 SVGAGI (reference sequence). The CDR3 extends over 16 amino acids. V lost 4 bases and J 0 bases, leaving 13 bases between the germline ends. As DNA, the CDR3 is TGTGCCAGCAGTTTAGGACAGAGTTATAGCAATCAGCCCCAGCATTTT. It translates to CASSLGQSYSNQPQHF.

The rearrangement links TRBV5-6 to TRBJ2-7; 7 nucleotides match TRBD1. The CDR3 extends over 15 amino acids. The trim removed 4 bases at V and 8 bases at J, leaving 15 bases unmatched. Germline loops: CDR1 SGHDT, CDR2 YYEEEE. CDR3 sequence (DNA): TGTGCCAGCAGCGGATCCGGGACAGCCGCTACGAAGCAGTACTTC. Translation gives CASSGSGTAATKQYF.

The J gene is TRBJ2-3, the V gene TRBV30; weak D call: TRBD2 (6 bases). The CDR3 has 15 amino acids. V was shortened by 6 bases and J by 2 bases, with 18 bases between the two germline ends. In germline, CDR1 is GTSNPN, CDR2 SVGIG (reference sequence). The CDR3 sequence: CACYLRDSITDTQYF. CDR3 DNA sequence: TGTGCCTGTTACCTCCGGGACTCCATCACAGATACGCAGTATTTT.

The chain joins TRBV6-2 or TRBV6-3 to TRBJ2-1; no definite D call. This CDR3 region has 15 residues. Germline V gives CDR1 MNHEY, CDR2 SVGEGT. V lost 7 bases to trimming and J lost 0 bases, with 13 bases between them. CDR3 DNA sequence: TGTGCCAGCATCCCCCTGCCAGGCTCCTACAATGAGCAGTTCTTC. This translates into CASIPLPGSYNEQFF.

The rearrangement links TRBV7-3 to TRBJ2-1; 11 positions match TRBD2. The CDR3 contains 15 residues. V lost 5 bases, J lost 5 bases, and 5 bases stayed unmatched. CDR1 is SGHTA and CDR2 is FQGTGA in the germline V gene. The CDR3 DNA reads as TGTGCCAGCAGCCCGCTAGCGGGAGGCCACAATGAGCAGTTCTTC. Its protein is CASSPLAGGHNEQFF. The complete variable domain, with remaining parts taken from reference TRBV7-3 and TRBJ2-1, reads GAGVSQTPSNKVTEKGKYVELRCDPISGHTALYWYRQSLGQGPEFLIYFQGTGAADDSGLPNDRFFAVRPEGSVSTLKIQRTERGDSAVYLCASSPLAGGHNEQFFGPGTRLTVL.

The gene calls are TRBV15 and TRBJ2-1, with 10 bases that match TRBD2. This CDR3 is 17 amino acids long. Trimming removed 1 base from V and 7 bases from J; junction bases left unmatched: 10. CDR1 is LNHNV, CDR2 YYDKDF, per germline (reference sequence). This chain's CDR3 is CATSRVKLAGEGNEQFF. DNA for the CDR3: TGTGCCACCAGCAGAGTTAAGCTAGCGGGAGAGGGGAATGAGCAGTTCTTC. The full variable domain, its missing parts supplied by reference TRBV15 and TRBJ2-1, is DAMVIQNPRYQVTQFGKPVTLSCSQTLNHNVMYWYQQKSSQAPKLLFHYYDKDFNNEADTPDNFQSRRPNTSFCFLDIRSPGLGDTAMYLCATSRVKLAGEGNEQFFGPGTRLTVL.

The CDR3 sequence: CASRGGTEAFF. The CDR3 DNA is TGTGCCAGCCGTGGAGGAACTGAAGCTTTCTTT. The chain carries TRBV2 and TRBJ1-1; D uncertain. V gave up 8 bases and J gave up 5 bases, with 9 bases separating them. CDR1 is SNHLY, CDR2 FYNNEI, per germline. The CDR3 spans 11 residues.

The chain employs TRBV13 and TRBJ1-2; 8 bases align to TRBD1. With V trimmed by 7 bases and J by 4 bases, 5 bases remained unmatched. The CDR3 is made up of 13 amino acids. Germline CDR1 PRHDT, CDR2 FYEKMQ (reference sequence). The CDR3 DNA sequence: TGTGCCAGCAAGGTCAGGGGGCTCTATGGCTACACCTTC. The encoded protein is CASKVRGLYGYTF.

This sequence joins TRBV19 and TRBJ2-6, with 12 bases lining up with TRBD1. This CDR3 is 20 amino acids long. V lost 5 bases, J lost 2 bases, and 13 bases stayed unmatched. Per the germline V gene, CDR1 is LNHDA and CDR2 is SQIVND (reference sequence). The CDR3 here is CASSSRDRGLWGAGANVLTF. CDR3 DNA sequence: TGTGCCAGTAGTTCCCGGGACAGGGGGCTGTGGGGGGCTGGGGCCAACGTCCTGACTTTC.

This chain uses TRBV27 with TRBJ2-2, with 11 bases identical to TRBD2. Germline trimming cut 6 bases from V and 7 bases from J; bases unmatched to any gene: 13. Germline V gene sequence: CDR1 MNHEY, CDR2 SMNVEV (reference sequence). The CDR3 sequence is 17 residues long. CDR3 nucleotides: TGTGCCAGCAGCCCGACTTGGACTAGCGGGTGGATCGGGGAGCTGTTTTTT. This sequence encodes CASSPTWTSGWIGELFF.

This clone has a single count. The chain has TRBV5-1 and TRBJ2-1; 10 nucleotides line up with TRBD1. V lost 4 bases, J lost 6 bases, and 4 bases stayed unmatched. The CDR3 is 14 amino acids. CDR1 and CDR2 from the germline V gene are SGHRS and YFSETQ. CDR3 amino acids: CASSGTGAVNEQFF. The CDR3 nucleotides are TGCGCCAGCAGCGGGACAGGGGCGGTCAATGAGCAGTTCTTC.

The chain recombines TRBV3-1 (or the pseudogene TRBV3-2) with TRBJ2-7, with no clear D. CDR1 and CDR2 from the germline V gene are LGHDT and YNNKEL (reference sequence). The CDR3 loop spans 13 amino acids. The germline V and J ends were trimmed by 1 base and 4 bases, with 8 bases remaining between them. The CDR3 here is CASSQGATYEQYF. The CDR3 nucleotides are TGTGCCAGCAGCCAAGGAGCCACGTACGAGCAGTACTTC.